This is a list of T cell receptor beta chains from one sample in a study of beta chain features in type 1 diabetes. This table comes from immunoSEQ multiplex PCR, and its TCRdb copy is limited to in-frame clones, with some not included. The data show approximately 330,000 clones, about 11% seen once. The sequencing input was naive CD4+ T cells from blood. The receptors were sampled from a woman aged 25-40 years in good health. Both conserved end residues are part of each CDR3. D genes are given only for firm matches. Size tells how often a clone was seen (once, few, many) or the class of an expanded clone, and some rows leave it out.

TRBV6-5	TRBD2	TRBJ2-7	few	TGTGCCAGCGTAAGCGGGAGTGCTTACGAGCAGTACTTC	CASVSGSAYEQYF
TRBV18	TRBD2	TRBJ2-3	-	TGTGCCAGCTCACCTATTCTAGCGGGGACCCCTGGTACGCAGTATTTT	CASSPILAGTPGTQYF
TRBV7-3	TRBD1	TRBJ1-2	few	TGTGCCAGCAGCTTTTCGTCTGACAGGGAGGATGGCTACACCTTC	CASSFSSDREDGYTF
TRBV5-1	TRBD1	TRBJ2-7	-	TGCGCCAGCACCCAATCCCGACAGGGGGGACCCTACGAGCAGTACTTC	CASTQSRQGGPYEQYF
TRBV27	TRBD2	TRBJ2-7	few	TGTGCCAGCAGTTTACGACGGACTAGCGGGAGCTACGAGCAGTACTTC	CASSLRRTSGSYEQYF
TRBV30	-	TRBJ1-1	-	TGTGCCTGGAGTTCGGGAGGTGAGGCTTTCTTT	CAWSSGGEAFF
TRBV25-1	TRBD2	TRBJ2-7	few	TGTGCCAGCAGCCACACTCGCGGGGGGGTCTACGAGCAGTACTTC	CASSHTRGGVYEQYF
TRBV29-1	-	TRBJ1-1	few	TGCAGCGTCCAACAGGGAGTTAACACTGAAGCTTTCTTT	CSVQQGVNTEAFF
TRBV27	TRBD2	TRBJ2-1	-	TGTGCCAGCAGTTTAGGCCTAGCGGTTAATGAGCAGTTCTTC	CASSLGLAVNEQFF
TRBV4-1	-	TRBJ1-1	few	TGCGCCAGCAGCCAAGTATCGGGAGGGTCCACTGAAGCTTTCTTT	CASSQVSGGSTEAFF
TRBV19	TRBD1	TRBJ1-4	few	TGTGCCACCCGATCCGGGACAGTGACTGAAAAACTGTTTTTT	CATRSGTVTEKLFF
TRBV7-2	TRBD2	TRBJ2-3	few	TGTGCCAGCAGCTTCGTACCGACCCTAGCGGGTAGCACAGATACGCAGTATTTT	CASSFVPTLAGSTDTQYF
TRBV6-5	TRBD1	TRBJ2-7	few	TGTGCCAGCAGTTACCGGACAGGGGGAGGGTACGAGCAGTACTTC	CASSYRTGGGYEQYF
TRBV2	-	TRBJ2-5	few	TGTGCCAGCAGTGAATTGGCAGGAGGCAGAGAGACCCAGTACTTC	CASSELAGGRETQYF
TRBV29-1	-	TRBJ2-3	few	TGCAGCGTTTCCCTCTTCACAGATACGCAGTATTTT	CSVSLFTDTQYF
TRBV29-1	TRBD2	TRBJ2-7	few	TGCAGCGTCTTGGCGGGAGGCTACGAGCAGTACTTC	CSVLAGGYEQYF
TRBV27	TRBD1	TRBJ2-7	few	TGTGCCAGCAGTTTTAAAGCGGGACAGGGGACCTACGAGCAGTACTTC	CASSFKAGQGTYEQYF
TRBV30	-	TRBJ1-5	-	TGTGCCTGGGGAGAGGAGGATCAGCCCCAGCATTTT	CAWGEEDQPQHF
TRBV14	TRBD2	TRBJ2-7	-	TGTGCCAGCAGCCAAGATTGGCTGGCGGGAGTCCACGAGCAGTACTTC	CASSQDWLAGVHEQYF
TRBV7-3	-	TRBJ1-1	few	TGTGCCAGCAGCTCCGGACATATGAACACTGAAGCTTTCTTT	CASSSGHMNTEAFF
TRBV7-9	TRBD2	TRBJ2-3	few	TGTGCCGTAGAGGCTAGCGGAACCACAGATACGCAGTATTTT	CAVEASGTTDTQYF
TRBV7-2	TRBD1	TRBJ2-7	few	TGTGCCAGCAGCTTAGAATCCGGGACAGGGGCCTACGAGCAGTACTTC	CASSLESGTGAYEQYF
TRBV15	TRBD2	TRBJ2-2	few	TGTGCCACCAGCAGAGTGGTGACTAGCGGGAGAGATACCGGGGAGCTGTTTTTT	CATSRVVTSGRDTGELFF
TRBV18	TRBD1	TRBJ2-5	few	TGTGCCAGCTCACCGCGGCGACAGGGGAAGACCGGACAAGAGACCCAGTACTTC	CASSPRRQGKTGQETQYF
TRBV4-3	TRBD1	TRBJ2-3	few	TGCGCCAGCAGCCATAGGGACAGGGCAAGCACAGATACGCAGTATTTT	CASSHRDRASTDTQYF
TRBV4-1	TRBD1	TRBJ2-5	few	TGCGCCAGCAGCCAAGGAGGGCTTCTTGGACAGGGGGTAATAGAGACCCAGTACTTC	CASSQGGLLGQGVIETQYF
TRBV5-1	TRBD1	TRBJ2-5	-	TGCGCCAGCAGCACACTCCCGGGACAGGGGGGAGAGACCCAGTACTTC	CASSTLPGQGGETQYF
TRBV11-3	TRBD2	TRBJ2-1	few	TGTGCCAGCAGCCCTGGGACTAGCGGGAGTGACTCCTACAATGAGCAGTTCTTC	CASSPGTSGSDSYNEQFF
TRBV6-5	TRBD2	TRBJ2-1	few	TGTGCCAGCAGTAGGGGGGGACTAGCGTTCAATGAGCAGTTCTTC	CASSRGGLAFNEQFF
TRBV5-4	-	TRBJ2-2	-	TGTGCCAGCAGTACAGGGAACACCGGGGAGCTGTTTTTT	CASSTGNTGELFF
TRBV4-3	-	TRBJ2-2	-	TGCGCCAGCAGCCAAGAGGCCCCCATATACACCGGGGAGCTGTTTTTT	CASSQEAPIYTGELFF
TRBV9	TRBD1	TRBJ1-1	-	TGTGCCAGCAGCGTAGTTCCAGGGGGGAACACTGAAGCTTTCTTT	CASSVVPGGNTEAFF
TRBV15	-	TRBJ2-3	few	TGTGCCACCAGCATCGGACAGAGACCAGATACGCAGTATTTT	CATSIGQRPDTQYF